Here is one T cell receptor (beta chain) with its context. Its target is unknown. These data come from a study of OX40 agonist ivuxolimab in advanced cancers. Whole-study context: Ivuxolimab, which is an agonistic anti-OX40 (CD134) antibody, was administered to the patients. Administration of intravenous ivuxolimab to patients occurred every 2 weeks at 0.01 to 10 mg/kg.

The length of the CDR3 is 13 residues. Unmatched junction bases numbered 4, after V lost 4 bases and J lost 6 bases. Germline CDR1 is KGHSH and CDR2 is LQKENI. Here immunoSEQ multiplex PCR was the method, and the copy in TCRdb shows in-frame clones only, minus some. In the table there are tens of thousands of clones, about 95% of which are singletons. General study points: Still undetermined is the antigen specificity of the expanded peripheral T cells. On average, CD8+ T cells had more expanded clones than CD4+.

The sequencing used CD4+ or CD8+ T cells sorted from blood, collected in a trial of the OX40 agonist ivuxolimab. The chain is built from TRBV18 and TRBJ1-2; 8 bases fit TRBD1. The origin of this receptor is an adult with an advanced solid tumor such as melanoma, head and neck, liver or kidney cancer. Here the CDR3 DNA reads TGTGCCAGCTCACTTCCGACAGGGGATGGCTACACCTTC. Its protein product is CASSLPTGDGYTF.